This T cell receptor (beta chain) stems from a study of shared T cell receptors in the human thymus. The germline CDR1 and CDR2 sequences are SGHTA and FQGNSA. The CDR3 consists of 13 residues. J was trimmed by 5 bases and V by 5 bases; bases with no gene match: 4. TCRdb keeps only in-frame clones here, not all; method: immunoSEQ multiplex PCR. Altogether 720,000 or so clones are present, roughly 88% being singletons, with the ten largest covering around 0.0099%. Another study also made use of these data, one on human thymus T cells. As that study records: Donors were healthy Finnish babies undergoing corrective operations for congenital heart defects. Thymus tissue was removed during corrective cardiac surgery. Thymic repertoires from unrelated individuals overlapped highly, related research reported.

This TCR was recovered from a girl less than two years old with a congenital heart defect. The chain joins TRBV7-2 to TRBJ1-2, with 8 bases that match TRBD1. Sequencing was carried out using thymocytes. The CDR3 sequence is CASSPDRAYGYTF. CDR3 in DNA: TGTGCCAGCAGCCCGGACAGGGCATATGGCTACACCTTC.